The clone carrying this TCR beta chain came up many times. Its antigen is not identified. Using a J-beta primer mix together with a sample-barcoded 5' primer, a second PCR was run for 7 to 11 cycles. MiXCR, run by TCRdb on the 5' RACE reads, gives a single entry per CDR3 protein. The sample has 550,000 to 600,000 distinct CDR3 sequences, less than 60% seen once; the top ten hold just under 25%. The sample belongs to a study of blood T cells in healthy people across ages. This CDR3 has 16 residues. The V gene's germline CDR1 is MNHEY and CDR2 SVGAGI. After removal of 0 bases from V and 5 bases from J, the junction contained 2 bases not matched to a gene. General study findings and limits: Researchers said unsorted PBMCs prevented a conclusive naive versus antigen-experienced comparison. No one knew whether donors had CMV, which possibly confounded expanded clonotype changes.

Sequenced input: blood. This chain links TRBV6-5 with TRBJ2-2; TRBD1 matches at 11 bases. The clonotype comes from an elderly man in good health. The CDR3 spells CASSYSGTGGTGELFF. The CDR3 DNA reads as TGTGCCAGCAGTTACTCCGGGACAGGGGGGACCGGGGAGCTGTTTTTT.